These 14 T cell receptor beta chains were sequenced from one sample in a study of T cells after yellow fever vaccination. MiXCR, run by TCRdb on the 5' RACE reads, gives a single entry per CDR3 protein. The sample lists 150,000 or so distinct CDR3 sequences, roughly 8.8% occurring once. The sequenced sample was CD8+ T cells sorted from PBMCs, obtained 45 days after the yellow fever booster vaccination. Receptor source: a young man who received the YFV17D yellow fever vaccine.

CDR3 residues: CASSARPDTQYF. CDR3 in DNA: TGTGCCAGCAGTGCCCGCCCAGATACGCAGTATTTT. This chain connects TRBV2 to TRBJ2-3, with D hard to call. Trimming stripped 4 bases from V and 4 bases from J, with 6 bases between. The CDR3 runs to 12 residues. Germline CDR1 and CDR2: SNHLY and FYNNEI. Full variable domain (remainder filled in from reference TRBV2 and TRBJ2-3): EPEVTQTPSHQVTQMGQEVILRCVPISNHLYFYWYRQILGQKVEFLVSFYNNEISEKSEIFDDQFSVERPDGSNFTLKIRSTKLEDSAMYFCASSARPDTQYFGPGTRLTVL.

In this sample, this clonotype turned up a few times. The chain carries TRBV4-1 and TRBJ2-2; 8 bases agree with TRBD1. Germline V gene data show CDR1 as MGHRA and CDR2 as YSYEKL. The V segment lost 0 bases and the J segment 3 bases; nucleotides outside the gene matches: 9. The CDR3 has 18 amino acids. The CDR3 here is CASSQDQSTGVYTGELFF. CDR3 sequence (DNA): TGCGCCAGCAGCCAAGATCAGTCGACAGGGGTATACACCGGGGAGCTGTTTTTT.

This clonotype was observed a single time. In nucleotides, the CDR3 is TGTGCCAGCAGCTTAGCGGGCCCCACAGATACGCAGTATTTT. Translating it yields CASSLAGPTDTQYF. This rearrangement joins TRBV13 to TRBJ2-3; no clear D. In germline, CDR1 is PRHDT, CDR2 FYEKMQ (reference sequence). This CDR3 has 14 residues. The ends were cut back, 1 base at V and 2 bases at J, with 7 bases in the middle.

This chain connects TRBV12-3 or TRBV12-4 to TRBJ1-2, with D unclear. V lost 3 bases and J lost 4, with 6 bases in between. The length of the CDR3 is 12 residues. The chain's CDR3 is CASSLGTYGYTF. CDR3 DNA sequence: TGTGCCAGCAGTTTGGGCACCTATGGCTACACCTTC.

A few counts support this clonotype. The chain recombines TRBV2 with TRBJ2-3, with D maybe TRBD2 (5 bases). This CDR3 is 17 amino acids long. V shed 4 bases and J shed 3 bases, with 20 bases lying between them. CDR1 is SNHLY and CDR2 is FYNNEI in the germline V gene. The CDR3 sequence is CASSGTSLRLRTDTQYF. DNA for the CDR3: TGTGCCAGCAGTGGAACTAGTTTAAGGCTCCGGACAGATACGCAGTATTTT.

V and J are TRBV20-1 and TRBJ1-4; D call uncertain. Germline values: CDR1 DFQATT, CDR2 SNEGSKA (reference sequence). Deletions cut 3 bases from V and 7 bases from J, with 18 bases between. This CDR3 has 15 residues. DNA of the CDR3: TGCAGTGCTAGGGATACCGCTCTTATCGTTGAAAAACTGTTTTTT. The encoded protein is CSARDTALIVEKLFF.

This clonotype appeared a few times. V gene TRBV4-1 combines with J gene TRBJ2-7; D might be TRBD1 (6 bases). Germline V gene data show CDR1 as MGHRA and CDR2 as YSYEKL. This CDR3 is 19 amino acids long. V gave up 0 bases and J gave up 4 bases, with 25 bases separating them. CDR3 sequence (DNA): TGCGCCAGCAGCCAAGAAGACCTCAGCGTCAGGGGAGTTACTTACGAGCAGTACTTC. Amino acid sequence: CASSQEDLSVRGVTYEQYF.

This clonotype has at least ten counts. The V gene is TRBV29-1, the J gene TRBJ2-3, with D perhaps matching TRBD2 (5 bases). CDR1 is SQVTM, CDR2 ANQGSEA, per germline. The CDR3 totals 15 residues. The V end lost 7 bases, the J end lost 2 bases, and 19 bases lay between the germline ends. The CDR3: CSARREQRDTDTQYF. CDR3 DNA: TGCAGCGCACGTAGGGAGCAAAGAGACACAGATACGCAGTATTTT.

This clonotype turned up a few times. The CDR3 sequence is CASSFGAAEQYV. The CDR3 nucleotides read TGTGCCAGCAGCTTTGGTGCTGCCGAGCAGTACGTC. The gene calls are TRBV7-9 and TRBJ2-7; no clear D. Trimming took off 3 bases at V and 6 bases at J, with 9 bases between the two ends. CDR3 length: 12 amino acids. Germline loops: CDR1 SEHNR, CDR2 FQNEAQ (reference sequence).

This clonotype occurred a few times. The chain employs TRBV7-2 and TRBJ2-2, with a tentative D call TRBD2 (6 bases). Germline V gene lookup returns CDR1 SGHTA and CDR2 FQGNSA. This CDR3 has 16 residues. V lost 6 bases to trimming and J lost 6 bases, with 20 bases between them. CDR3 amino acids: CASSTPGTGGSGELFF. Written as DNA, the CDR3 is TGTGCCAGCAGTACTCCCGGGACTGGGGGGTCCGGGGAGCTGTTTTTT. The variable domain in full, with the rest retrieved from reference TRBV7-2 and TRBJ2-2, is GAGVSQSPSNKVTEKGKDVELRCDPISGHTALYWYRQSLGQGLEFLIYFQGNSAPDKSGLPSDRFSAERTGGSVSTLTIQRTQQEDSAVYLCASSTPGTGGSGELFFGEGSRLTVL.

This clonotype came up many times. The gene calls are TRBV7-6 and TRBJ2-3; D gene uncertain. Trimming cost V 3 bases and J 4 bases, with 5 bases left between them. Germline CDR1 SGHVS, CDR2 FNYEAQ. The CDR3 is 12 amino acids. The CDR3 reads CASSFGADTQYF. In DNA form, the CDR3 reads TGTGCCAGCAGCTTTGGGGCAGATACGCAGTATTTT.

This clonotype was picked up many times. The J gene is TRBJ2-2, the V gene TRBV4-1; D may be TRBD1 (5 bases). This CDR3 is 12 amino acids long. V gave up 7 bases and J gave up 6 bases, with 9 bases separating them. CDR1 and CDR2 (germline): MGHRA, YSYEKL. CDR3: CASNQGSGELFF. The CDR3 nucleotides are TGCGCCAGCAACCAGGGCTCCGGGGAGCTGTTTTTT.

This clonotype turned up a few times. The gene calls are TRBV2 and TRBJ1-1; unclear D gene. From germline, CDR1 is SNHLY and CDR2 FYNNEI. V lost 7 bases to trimming and J lost 5 bases, with 17 bases between them. The length of the CDR3 is 14 residues. The CDR3 region has the DNA TGTGCCAGCAAACAAAAGTCCGGACCGACTGAAGCTTTCTTT. It specifies CASKQKSGPTEAFF.

The chain joins TRBV27 to TRBJ1-3; D unresolved. The CDR3 totals 11 residues. Germline lookup yields CDR1 MNHEY and CDR2 SMNVEV (reference sequence). The V and J ends lost 8 bases and 0 bases respectively, with 2 bases between them. The CDR3 protein is CASLSGNTIYF. In DNA, the CDR3 is TGTGCCAGCCTCTCTGGAAACACCATATATTTT.